The 19 T cell receptor beta chains below come from one sample, sequenced in a study of blood T cells in healthy people across ages. Alongside a J-beta primer mix, a sample-barcoded 5' primer served in a second PCR lasting roughly 6 to 11 cycles. TCRdb recomputed calls from the 5' RACE reads with MiXCR, one row per CDR3 protein. Among just under 750,000 distinct CDR3 sequences listed, 22% were seen once. The sample comprised blood. These receptors were obtained from a man between 65 and 85 years old in good health.

This clonotype was seen repeatedly, ten times or more. Mismatch with germline at one junction end may stem from a read error. This chain uses TRBV5-1 with TRBJ2-1; D call uncertain. Germline V CDR1 and CDR2: SGHRS, YFSETQ. The CDR3 sequence is 13 residues long. In DNA, the CDR3 is TGTGCCAGCAGTTTAGGGCAGTACAATGAGCAGTTCTTC. Its protein is CASSLGQYNEQFF. The entire variable domain, with the rest obtained from reference TRBV5-1 and TRBJ2-1, is as follows: KAGVTQTPRYLIKTRGQQVTLSCSPISGHRSVSWYQQTPGQGLQFLFEYFSETQRNKGNFPGRFSGRQFSNSRSEMNVSTLELGDSALYLCASSLGQYNEQFFGPGTRLTVL.

The gene calls are TRBV18 and TRBJ2-5; TRBD1 matches at 7 bases. The J call is doubtful: the DNA matches TRBJ2-7 better. The germline V gene has CDR1 KGHSH and CDR2 LQKENI. This CDR3 is 15 amino acids long. The CDR3 DNA reads TGTGCCAGCTCACTTGACAGGGCAGCTAGCTACGAGCAGTACTTC. It is translated as CASSLDRAASYEQYF.

This clonotype was observed a handful of times. DNA for the CDR3: TGTGCCAGCAGTTTAGCGGGGGGCCCCTCGGGATACGAGCAGTACTTC. Amino acid sequence: CASSLAGGPSGYEQYF. V usage is TRBV12-3 or TRBV12-4 and J usage is TRBJ2-5; D may match TRBD1 or TRBD2 (6 bases each). The DNA matches TRBJ2-7 better at its end, which makes the J call doubtful. The CDR3 has 16 amino acids.

The chain couples TRBV3-1 to TRBJ2-1, with 7 nucleotides matching TRBD1. The CDR3 is 17 amino acids. Germline CDR1 LGHDT, CDR2 YNNKEL (reference sequence). The V segment lost 2 bases and the J segment 8 bases; nucleotides outside the gene matches: 15. CDR3 amino acids: CASSQTPFSRQGYEQFF. CDR3 bases: TGTGCCAGCAGCCAAACCCCGTTCTCGCGACAGGGCTATGAGCAGTTCTTC.

This clonotype was observed a handful of times. V usage is TRBV7-9 and J usage is TRBJ1-2; 7 positions match TRBD1. With 4 bases clipped from V and 8 bases from J, the junction kept 13 bases outside the gene matches. CDR1 and CDR2 from the germline V gene are SEHNR and FQNEAQ (reference sequence). The CDR3 has 15 residues. The CDR3 protein is CASSSGGNSRGGYTF. DNA for the CDR3: TGTGCCAGCAGCTCAGGGGGGAACTCGAGGGGAGGCTACACCTTC.

This clonotype was seen many times. The chain recombines TRBV5-1 with TRBJ1-2; TRBD1 is a possible D gene (5 bases). Germline lookup yields CDR1 SGHRS and CDR2 YFSETQ. The CDR3 consists of 14 residues. V was clipped by 0 bases and J by 5 bases, with 11 bases between them. The CDR3 region has the DNA TGCGCCAGCAGCTTGGATGAGGGACTTTATGGCTACACCTTC. It encodes CASSLDEGLYGYTF. Full variable domain (outside the CDR3, taken from reference TRBV5-1 and TRBJ1-2): KAGVTQTPRYLIKTRGQQVTLSCSPISGHRSVSWYQQTPGQGLQFLFEYFSETQRNKGNFPGRFSGRQFSNSRSEMNVSTLELGDSALYLCASSLDEGLYGYTFGSGTRLTVV.

The rearrangement uses TRBV9 and TRBJ2-5; the match to TRBD2 covers 9 bases. J was trimmed by 4 bases and V by 2 bases; bases with no gene match: 6. The CDR3 runs 15 residues. Germline V CDR1 and CDR2: SGDLS, YYNGEE. The CDR3 nucleotides are TGTGCCAGCAGCGTTAGCGGGAGTTTTGGAGAGACCCAGTACTTC. Translating gives CASSVSGSFGETQYF.

This clonotype was recorded a few times. The rearrangement joins TRBV7-2 to TRBJ2-1; 9 bases fit TRBD2. From germline, CDR1 is SGHTA and CDR2 FQGNSA. CDR3 length: 15 residues. The V segment lost 1 base and the J segment 9 bases; nucleotides outside the gene matches: 7. The CDR3 loop reads CASSLVSGRILEQFF. CDR3 coding DNA: TGTGCCAGCAGCTTAGTAAGCGGGAGGATCCTTGAGCAGTTCTTC.

The chain joins TRBV10-3 to TRBJ1-2; D is perhaps TRBD1 (5 bases). CDR3 length equals 17 residues. CDR1 ENHRY and CDR2 SYGVKD come from the germline V gene. The germline V and J ends were trimmed by 3 bases and 10 bases, with 27 bases remaining between them. CDR3 sequence reads: CAISDHTLTVAFHDYTF. The DNA of the CDR3 is TGTGCCATCAGTGACCACACACTGACAGTAGCGTTTCATGACTACACCTTC.

V and J are TRBV3-1 and TRBJ2-5; D may match TRBD1 or TRBD2 (6 bases each). The end of the DNA aligns better with TRBJ2-1, so the J call may be wrong. The CDR3 spans 17 residues. Germline lookup yields CDR1 LGHDT and CDR2 YNNKEL (reference sequence). This CDR3 is CASSRRVPGATGNEQFF. For the CDR3, the DNA is TGTGCCAGCAGCCGAAGAGTCCCGGGGGCGACGGGGAATGAGCAGTTCTTC.

V and J are TRBV7-9 and TRBJ1-4; D is unclear. The V gene lost 2 bases and the J gene lost 4 bases, with 14 bases spanning the gap. This CDR3 comprises 16 residues. Germline V CDR1 and CDR2: SEHNR, FQNEAQ (reference sequence). Written as DNA, the CDR3 is TGTGCCAGCAGCTTAATGGGAGGCACCGGTAATGAAAAACTGTTTTTT. Its protein is CASSLMGGTGNEKLFF.

The chain has TRBV5-8 and TRBJ2-5; 8 nucleotides agree with TRBD2. The J call may be faulty, since TRBJ2-7 better matches the DNA end. The CDR3 has 17 amino acids. Germline CDR1 is SGHTS and CDR2 is YDEGEE. CDR3 sequence reads: CASSLDFGGAYYYEQYV. CDR3 bases: TGTGCCAGCAGCTTGGACTTCGGGGGGGCTTATTACTACGAGCAGTACGTC.

The chain couples TRBV6-2 or TRBV6-3 to TRBJ1-2, with D unresolved. Germline CDR1 is MNHEY and CDR2 is SVGEGT. The V gene lost 7 bases and the J gene lost 0 bases, with 15 bases spanning the gap. The CDR3 runs to 15 residues. CDR3 bases: TGTGCCAGCACGGGCGGCAGGATGGCTAACTATGGCTACACCTTC. Protein product: CASTGGRMANYGYTF.

This clonotype was observed at least ten times. The V call is TRBV16, the J call TRBJ1-1, with 7 bases fitting TRBD1. V gave up 0 bases and J gave up 5 bases; unmatched junction bases: 6. The germline V gene encodes CDR1 KGHSY and CDR2 FQNENV. CDR3 length: 15 amino acids. Here the CDR3 DNA reads TGTGCCAGCAGCCAATCGACAGGGTTGGGTACTGAAGCTTTCTTT. Its protein product is CASSQSTGLGTEAFF. The variable domain in full, completed from reference TRBV16 and TRBJ1-1, reads GEEVAQTPKHLVRGEGQKAKLYCAPIKGHSYVFWYQQVLKNEFKFLISFQNENVFDETGMPKERFSAKCLPNSPCSLEIQATKLEDSAVYFCASSQSTGLGTEAFFGQGTRLTVV.

This clonotype has a handful of counts. The rearrangement links TRBV12-3 or TRBV12-4 to TRBJ1-1; D ambiguous. The V and J ends lost 1 base and 11 bases respectively, with 14 bases between them. The CDR3 extends over 13 amino acids. In nucleotides, the CDR3 is TGTGCCAGCAGTTTAGGTGTCGGGCCTAGGGCTTTCTTT. This codes for CASSLGVGPRAFF.

This sequence joins TRBV6-1 and TRBJ2-4, with D uncertain. The germline CDR1 and CDR2 sequences are MNHNS and SASEGT. V gave up 10 bases and J gave up 1 base, with 11 bases separating them. The CDR3 covers 13 residues. The CDR3 is CATDQSAKNIQYF. Here the CDR3 DNA reads TGTGCCACCGATCAGTCCGCCAAAAACATTCAGTACTTC.

The chain employs TRBV18 and TRBJ2-5; TRBD1 agrees at 7 bases. Gene TRBJ2-1 matches the end of the DNA better, so the J call may be wrong. The CDR3 spans 14 residues. The germline V gene encodes CDR1 KGHSH and CDR2 LQKENI. The CDR3 loop is CASSAETGNGEQFF. CDR3 nucleotides: TGTGCCAGCTCAGCAGAGACAGGGAATGGTGAGCAGTTCTTC.

The rearrangement uses TRBV5-1 and TRBJ2-1; the match to TRBD2 covers 7 bases. The CDR3 runs 15 residues. Germline V gene data show CDR1 as SGHRS and CDR2 as YFSETQ. The V and J ends lost 0 bases and 5 bases, in that order; junction bases with no gene match: 5. The CDR3 reads CASSLVVGGNNEQFF. CDR3 sequence (DNA): TGCGCCAGCAGCTTGGTGGTGGGGGGGAACAATGAGCAGTTCTTC.

In this sample, this clonotype turned up a few times. The chain uses TRBV10-3 and TRBJ1-2; the D gene is possibly TRBD1 (5 bases). Germline V gives CDR1 ENHRY, CDR2 SYGVKD. Trimming took 3 bases from V and 2 from J, leaving 13 bases between them. The CDR3 is 15 residues long. This chain's CDR3 is CAISDPGRENYGYTF. CDR3 coding DNA: TGTGCCATCAGTGACCCGGGACGCGAAAACTATGGCTACACCTTC.